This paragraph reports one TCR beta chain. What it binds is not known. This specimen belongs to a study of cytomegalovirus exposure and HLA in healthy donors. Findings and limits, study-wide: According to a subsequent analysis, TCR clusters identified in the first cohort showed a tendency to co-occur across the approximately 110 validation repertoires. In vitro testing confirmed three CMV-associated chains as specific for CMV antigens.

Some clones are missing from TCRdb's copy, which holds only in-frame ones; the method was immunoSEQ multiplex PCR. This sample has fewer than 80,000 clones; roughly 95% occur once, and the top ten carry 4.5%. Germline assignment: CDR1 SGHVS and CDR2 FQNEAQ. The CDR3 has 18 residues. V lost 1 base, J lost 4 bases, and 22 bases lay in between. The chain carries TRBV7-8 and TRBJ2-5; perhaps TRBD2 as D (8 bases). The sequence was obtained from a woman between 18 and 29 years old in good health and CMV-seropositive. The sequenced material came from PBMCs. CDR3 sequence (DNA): TGTGCCAGCAGCTTAGATAAGAGTAGGGGGCTAGCGGGAGAGACCCAGTACTTC. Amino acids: CASSLDKSRGLAGETQYF.